This TCR beta chain was retrieved from a study of monozygotic twins with inflammatory bowel disease. Findings and limits, study-wide: T cell subtypes were not distinguishable in this analysis. People with IBD had fewer clonotypes in common with others than healthy twins did, especially with disease activity.

With regard to this clonotype: What it recognizes is unknown.

UMIs containing a 6-nucleotide sample barcode were added via template switching. Reanalyzing the 5' RACE reads, TCRdb keeps one entry per CDR3 protein, without DNA. This sample's table reports over 120,000 distinct CDR3 sequences. This CDR3 has 14 amino acids. The germline CDR1 and CDR2 sequences are SNHLY and FYNNEI. The V call is TRBV2, the J call TRBJ2-7; TCRdb indicates TRBD2, and absent DNA this call remains unverified. The sequence derives from a human donor with ulcerative colitis or Crohn's disease, or a healthy co-twin of an affected twin (not recorded which). The material sequenced was blood. This CDR3 is CATQPEDYSYEQYF.